Listed below are T cell receptor beta chains from one sample, sequenced in a study of blood T cell repertoires in COVID-19. Libraries were prepared by immunoSEQ multiplex PCR; TCRdb keeps only in-frame clonotypes and omits some of them. The profile shows 300,000 to 350,000 clones, 80% to 90% of them singletons. Sequenced material: PBMCs or T cells enriched from blood (not recorded which). All receptors derive from a young man who had recovered from COVID-19. The CDR3 runs from the conserved cysteine through the conserved F or W. The D gene is left open where the match is weak. Where a row states a size, it is once, few, many or the class of an expanded clone; other rows omit it.

j_call v_call d_call clone_size cdr3_nt cdr3_aa
TRBJ2-3 TRBV5-8 TRBD2 - TGTGCCAGCAGCCGGGAGGGACTAGCCGTCGCAGATACGCAGTATTTT CASSREGLAVADTQYF
TRBJ1-1 TRBV5-1 - once TGCGCCAGCAGCAAATCTAGGAGTCAGACTGAAGCTTTCTTT CASSKSRSQTEAFF
TRBJ2-2 TRBV24-1 TRBD1 - TGTGCCACCAGGGACAGGGTGGACACCGGGGAGCTGTTTTTT CATRDRVDTGELFF
TRBJ1-1 TRBV29-1 TRBD1 - TGCAGCACCCGGTACGGACAGGGGCACACTGAAGCTTTCTTT CSTRYGQGHTEAFF
TRBJ2-7 TRBV27 - - TGTGCCAGCAGTTTATTAGGGGGGGGAACCTACGAGCAGTACTTC CASSLLGGGTYEQYF
TRBJ2-4 TRBV12-3/TRBV12-4 - - TGTGCCAGCAGCCAAGGAGGGGTTAACATTCAGTACTTC CASSQGGVNIQYF
TRBJ2-3 TRBV11-3 - - TGTGCCAGCGGTGAGGCGTTTTCAGATACGCAGTATTTT CASGEAFSDTQYF
TRBJ1-2 TRBV18 TRBD1 - TGTGCCAGCTCACAGGGACAGGACTATGGCTACACCTTC CASSQGQDYGYTF
TRBJ2-7 TRBV13 TRBD2 once TGTGCCAGCAGCTGGGGCAGCGGGGTCTACGAGCAGTACTTC CASSWGSGVYEQYF
TRBJ2-3 TRBV15 TRBD2 once TGTGCCACCCAGCGGGGGAGCACAGATACGCAGTATTTT CATQRGSTDTQYF
TRBJ1-2 TRBV2 - - TGTGCCAGCAGTGATGGCCAGGGGAGGGTTAACTATGGCTACACCTTC CASSDGQGRVNYGYTF
TRBJ1-1 TRBV28 - - TGTGCCAGCAGTCCACAGCCGTCGGGGGGGCACACTGAAGCTTTCTTT CASSPQPSGGHTEAFF
TRBJ1-2 TRBV12-3/TRBV12-4 - - TGTGCCAGCAGTTCCCGCCGGGGCTATGGCTACACCTTC CASSSRRGYGYTF
TRBJ2-7 TRBV12-5 - - TGTGCTAGTGGGAGCAGGGTGCGGTACTTC CASGSRVRYF
TRBJ2-1 TRBV12-3/TRBV12-4 - - TGTGCCAGCAGTTCTGGACCCCCCCGGGGGTTCTTC CASSSGPPRGFF
TRBJ2-4 TRBV6-5 - - - CASSTSDKLKNIQYF
TRBJ1-2 TRBV30 TRBD1 - TGTGCCTGGAGTTGGGGTCAGGGGGATGGCTACACCTTC CAWSWGQGDGYTF
TRBJ1-6 TRBV19 - - TGTGCCAGTAGTATCGTGGTGGAGGATAATTCACCCCTCCACTTT CASSIVVEDNSPLHF
TRBJ1-4 TRBV5-1 - few TGCGCCAGCAGCTTGGAACATTATGAAAAACTGTTTTTT CASSLEHYEKLFF
TRBJ1-5 TRBV4-1 - - TGCGCCAGCAGCCCTGTTTGGCAGGGCAATCAGCCCCAGCATTTT CASSPVWQGNQPQHF
TRBJ2-1 TRBV27 TRBD2 - TGTGCCAGCAGTCCGGGACTAGCGTCCATCGGGGGCCACAATGAGCAGTTCTTC CASSPGLASIGGHNEQFF
TRBJ2-7 TRBV30 - - TGTGCCTGGAGTGTAGCGGCGATTTACGAGCAGTACTTC CAWSVAAIYEQYF
TRBJ2-2 TRBV12-3/TRBV12-4 TRBD1 - TGTGCCAGCAGGCTAGGGGGCCCCGGGGAGCTGTTTTTT CASRLGGPGELFF
TRBJ2-4 TRBV11-2 - - TGTGCCAGCAGCCTCCAGGGGCTTGGAAACATTCAGTACTTC CASSLQGLGNIQYF
TRBJ2-7 TRBV28 TRBD1 - TGTGCCAGCAGGGGATACAGGGGTTCTCCCTCCTACGAGCAGTACTTC CASRGYRGSPSYEQYF
TRBJ2-7 TRBV5-1 TRBD1 - TGCGCCAGCAGCCCGGACAGGGGACTCTACGAGCAGTACTTC CASSPDRGLYEQYF
TRBJ2-2 TRBV30 TRBD1 once TGTGCTCGAACCCCCCAGGGGGACACCGGGGAGCTGTTTTTT CARTPQGDTGELFF
TRBJ1-2 TRBV7-2 TRBD1 once TGTGCCAGCAGCCCCCGGACAGGGGGGAACTATGGCTACACCTTC CASSPRTGGNYGYTF
TRBJ1-5 TRBV19 TRBD1 few TGTGCCAGTAATGGGGGACAGGGGGGCAATCAGCCCCAGCATTTT CASNGGQGGNQPQHF
TRBJ1-3 TRBV18 TRBD1 - TGTGCCAGCTCACCCGACAGGGGGGGCGGAAACACCATATATTTT CASSPDRGGGNTIYF
TRBJ1-1 TRBV20-1 - - TGCAGTGCTAGTAGGGGGGGCAGCAACACTGAAGCTTTCTTT CSASRGGSNTEAFF
TRBJ2-7 TRBV6-6 TRBD2 few TGTGCCAGCAGTTACCCTACTAGCGGGACCGTCTACGAGCAGTACTTC CASSYPTSGTVYEQYF
TRBJ1-6 TRBV27 TRBD1 - TGTGCCAGCAGTTTGGAAGGACAGGGCGGTAATTCACCCCTCCACTTT CASSLEGQGGNSPLHF
TRBJ1-2 TRBV5-6 - - TGTGCCAGCAGCTTGGGGCCCAGGGTTGTAGACCATGGCTACACCTTC CASSLGPRVVDHGYTF
TRBJ1-2 TRBV14 - - TGTGCCAGCAGCCAAGAAGGGCAGGGTAGCTATGGCTACACCTTC CASSQEGQGSYGYTF
TRBJ2-7 TRBV6-5 TRBD1 - TGTGCCAGCAGTTCCGATACAGGGGACCTCGCCTACGAGCAGTACTTC CASSSDTGDLAYEQYF
TRBJ2-5 TRBV23-1 - - TGCGCCAGCAGTCAATCGATGTCGGGCAGGGCATACCCTGAAGAGACCCAGTACTTC CASSQSMSGRAYPEETQYF
TRBJ2-5 TRBV5-4 TRBD1 few TGTGCCAGCAGGTCAGGGACAGGGGGCGGAGGGGAGACCCAGTACTTC CASRSGTGGGGETQYF
TRBJ1-4 TRBV4-1 TRBD1 once TGCGCCAGCAGCCACGGGACAGTCCGTGAAAAACTGTTTTTT CASSHGTVREKLFF
TRBJ1-5 TRBV15 - - TGTGCCACCAGCGGAGGGAGGGGCGGTCAGCCCCAGCATTTT CATSGGRGGQPQHF
TRBJ1-5 TRBV30 TRBD1 - TGTGCCTGGAGCGCGACAGGGCTCAATCAGCCCCAGCATTTT CAWSATGLNQPQHF
TRBJ1-5 TRBV6-1 TRBD1 few TGTGCCAGCAGTGAACGGTCGGGGACAGGGGGGGATCAGCCCCAGCATTTT CASSERSGTGGDQPQHF